The clone carrying this TCR beta chain was recorded many times. Its antigen is as yet unknown. Bulk libraries came from a prior protocol with listed TCR primers. Each CDR3 protein is one row after TCRdb ran MiXCR on the PCR reads. The table lists roughly 86,000 distinct CDR3 sequences, around 20% of them singletons. CD8+CD4-CCR7+CD45RA+ sorting gave the naive CD8 T cells. This sample was included in a study of molecular identifiers for immune sequencing clone quantification. Study in general: Within a replicate experiment, RNA obtained from either about 20,000 or 100,000 naive CD8 cells was divided into five aliquots, and four of those aliquots were then sequenced. General observations from the study: Researchers reportedly could pick up spiked Jurkat TCR RNA from one cell mixed into over 900,000 naive cells.

The CDR3 sequence is 14 residues long. CDR1 and CDR2 (germline): MNHNY, SVGAGI (reference sequence). V lost 6 bases to trimming and J lost 8 bases; unmatched junction nucleotides: 8. The receptor was isolated from a human donor in good health. Some libraries in this study had Jurkat cell RNA spiked in. V gene TRBV6-6 combines with J gene TRBJ2-1; TRBD2 matches at 9 bases. Specimen: naive CD8+ T cells from blood, with Jurkat cell RNA spiked in. Subset defined: FACS-sorted CD8+CD4-CCR7+CD45RA+ naive T cells. The CDR3 nucleotides are TGTGCCAGCAGCCCGGGACTAGCTATGTATGAGCAGTTCTTC. The encoded protein is CASSPGLAMYEQFF.